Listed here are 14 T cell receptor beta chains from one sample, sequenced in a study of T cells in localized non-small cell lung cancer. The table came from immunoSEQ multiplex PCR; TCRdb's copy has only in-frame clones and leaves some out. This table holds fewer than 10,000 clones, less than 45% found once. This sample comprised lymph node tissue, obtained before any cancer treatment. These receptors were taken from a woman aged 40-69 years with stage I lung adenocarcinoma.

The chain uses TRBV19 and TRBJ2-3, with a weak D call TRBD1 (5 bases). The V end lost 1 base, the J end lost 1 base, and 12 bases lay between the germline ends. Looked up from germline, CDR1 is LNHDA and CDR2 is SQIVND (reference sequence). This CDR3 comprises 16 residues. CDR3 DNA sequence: TGTGCCAGTAGTATAGGGAAGGGGCTTCGCACAGATACGCAGTATTTT. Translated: CASSIGKGLRTDTQYF.

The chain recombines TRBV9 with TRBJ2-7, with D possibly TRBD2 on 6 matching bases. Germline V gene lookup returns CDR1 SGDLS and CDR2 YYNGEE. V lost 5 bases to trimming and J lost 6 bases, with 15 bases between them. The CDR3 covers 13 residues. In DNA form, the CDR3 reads TGTGCCAGCAGGGGGACTCTCCTGGGCGAGCAGTACTTC. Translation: CASRGTLLGEQYF.

For the CDR3, the DNA is TGTGCCAGCAGTGAAAGGGGCGGGGATGAAAAACTGTTTTTT. Protein sequence: CASSERGGDEKLFF. The chain combines TRBV7-2 with TRBJ1-4, with D perhaps TRBD1 (5 bases). In germline, CDR1 is SGHTA, CDR2 FQGNSA. Trimming shortened V by 6 bases and J by 6 bases, and 14 bases separated the two germline ends. The CDR3 is 14 residues long. The full variable domain, rest sourced from reference TRBV7-2 and TRBJ1-4, is GAGVSQSPSNKVTEKGKDVELRCDPISGHTALYWYRQSLGQGLEFLIYFQGNSAPDKSGLPSDRFSAERTGGSVSTLTIQRTQQEDSAVYLCASSERGGDEKLFFGSGTQLSVL.

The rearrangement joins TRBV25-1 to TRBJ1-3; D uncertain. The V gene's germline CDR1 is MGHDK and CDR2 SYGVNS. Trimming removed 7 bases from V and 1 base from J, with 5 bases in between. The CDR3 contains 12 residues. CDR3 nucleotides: TGTGCCAGCACTTCTTCTGGAAACACCATATATTTT. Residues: CASTSSGNTIYF.

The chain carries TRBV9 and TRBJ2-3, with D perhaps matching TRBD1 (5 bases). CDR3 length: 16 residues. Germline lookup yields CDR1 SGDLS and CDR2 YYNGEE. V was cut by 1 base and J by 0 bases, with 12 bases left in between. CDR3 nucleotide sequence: TGTGCCAGCAGCGTAAGGGGCGAATCTAGCACAGATACGCAGTATTTT. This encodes CASSVRGESSTDTQYF.

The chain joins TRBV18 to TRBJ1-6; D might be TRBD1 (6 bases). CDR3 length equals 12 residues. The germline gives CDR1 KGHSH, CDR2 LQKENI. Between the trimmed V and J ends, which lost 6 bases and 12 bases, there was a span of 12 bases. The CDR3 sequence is CASSIGGQPLHF. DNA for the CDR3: TGTGCCAGCTCCATTGGGGGGCAACCCCTCCACTTT.

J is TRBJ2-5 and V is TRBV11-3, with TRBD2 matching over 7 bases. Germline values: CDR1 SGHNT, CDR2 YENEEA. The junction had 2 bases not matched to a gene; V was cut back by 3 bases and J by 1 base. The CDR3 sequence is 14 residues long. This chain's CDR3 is CASSLRGTQETQYF. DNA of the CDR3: TGTGCCAGCAGCTTGCGGGGGACCCAAGAGACCCAGTACTTC.

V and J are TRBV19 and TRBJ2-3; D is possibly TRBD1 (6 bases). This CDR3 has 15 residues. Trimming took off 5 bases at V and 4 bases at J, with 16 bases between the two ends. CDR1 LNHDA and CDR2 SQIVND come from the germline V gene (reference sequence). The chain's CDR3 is CASSDRPGVADTQYF. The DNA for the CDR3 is TGTGCCAGTAGTGATCGTCCAGGGGTGGCAGATACGCAGTATTTT.

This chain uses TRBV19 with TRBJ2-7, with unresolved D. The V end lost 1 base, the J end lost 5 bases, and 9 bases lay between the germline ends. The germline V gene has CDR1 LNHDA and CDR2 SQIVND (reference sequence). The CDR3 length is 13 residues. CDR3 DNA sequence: TGTGCCAGTAGTATAGTCCGTTGGGACGAGCAGTACTTC. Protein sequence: CASSIVRWDEQYF.

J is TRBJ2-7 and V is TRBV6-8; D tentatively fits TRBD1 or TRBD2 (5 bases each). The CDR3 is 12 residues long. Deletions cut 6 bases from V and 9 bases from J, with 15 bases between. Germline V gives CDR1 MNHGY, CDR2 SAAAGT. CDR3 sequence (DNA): TGTGCCAGCAGCACCGGGACCCTGGGGCAGTACTTC. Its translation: CASSTGTLGQYF.

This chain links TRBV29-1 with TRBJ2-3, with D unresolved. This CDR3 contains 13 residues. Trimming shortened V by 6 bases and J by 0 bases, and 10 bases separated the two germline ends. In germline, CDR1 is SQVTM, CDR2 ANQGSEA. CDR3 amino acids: CSVRATSTDTQYF. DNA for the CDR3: TGCAGCGTCAGAGCAACTAGCACAGATACGCAGTATTTT.

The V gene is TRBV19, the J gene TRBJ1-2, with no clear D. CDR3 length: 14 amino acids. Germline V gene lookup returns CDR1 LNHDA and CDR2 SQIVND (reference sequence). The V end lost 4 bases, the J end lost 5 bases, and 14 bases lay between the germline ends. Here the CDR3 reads CASSRGIENYGYTF. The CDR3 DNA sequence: TGTGCCAGTAGTAGAGGCATAGAGAATTATGGCTACACCTTC.

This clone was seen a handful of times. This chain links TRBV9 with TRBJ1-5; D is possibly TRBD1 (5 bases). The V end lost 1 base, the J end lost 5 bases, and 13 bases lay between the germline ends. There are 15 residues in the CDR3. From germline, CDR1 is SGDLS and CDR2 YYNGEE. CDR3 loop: CASSVSGTEDQPQHF. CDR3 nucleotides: TGTGCCAGCAGCGTAAGTGGGACCGAGGATCAGCCCCAGCATTTT. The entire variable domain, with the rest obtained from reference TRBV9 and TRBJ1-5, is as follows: DSGVTQTPKHLITATGQRVTLRCSPRSGDLSVYWYQQSLDQGLQFLIQYYNGEERAKGNILERFSAQQFPDLHSELNLSSLELGDSALYFCASSVSGTEDQPQHFGDGTRLSIL.

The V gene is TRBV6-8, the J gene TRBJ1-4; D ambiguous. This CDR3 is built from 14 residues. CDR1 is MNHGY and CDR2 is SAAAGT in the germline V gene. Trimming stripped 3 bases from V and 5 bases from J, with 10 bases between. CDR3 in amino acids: CASSYGGWNEKLFF. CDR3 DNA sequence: TGTGCCAGCAGTTATGGCGGGTGGAATGAAAAACTGTTTTTT.